This TCR beta chain emerged from a study of blood T cell repertoires in COVID-19. About the research overall: Acute and convalescent COVID-19 specimens originated in the United States, Italy and Spain.

In the original workflow: Amplification from reference gene primers served as the basis for estimated nucleated cell counts. The table came from immunoSEQ multiplex PCR; TCRdb's copy has only in-frame clones and leaves some out. V, J and clone size were drawn from that table, and D and trimming were deduced from the DNA. The table lists roughly 150,000 clones, 70% to 90% of them singletons. Trimming took 0 bases from V and 5 from J, leaving 19 bases between them. This CDR3 region has 17 residues. CDR1 and CDR2 (germline): SNHLY, FYNNEI. The sequence was obtained from a woman over 75 with COVID-19, enrolled during active disease. V and J are TRBV2 and TRBJ1-1, with a tentative D call TRBD1 (6 bases). The sequenced sample consisted of peripheral blood. The CDR3 sequence: CASSEALQGKVETEAFF. The DNA of the CDR3 is TGTGCCAGCAGTGAAGCGCTGCAGGGGAAAGTAGAGACTGAAGCTTTCTTT.